This TCR beta chain was captured by sequencing in a study of T cell repertoires in cytomegalovirus infection. The CDR3 contains 15 residues. The J segment lost 0 bases and the V segment lost 5 bases, leaving 3 bases of the junction unmatched. Germline-derived CDR1 and CDR2 are SGHVT and SQSDAQ. TCRdb re-called the reads with MiXCR, one entry per CDR3 protein. The sample has under 850,000 distinct CDR3 sequences; less than 40% are singletons. The clonotype originates from a human donor in good health (CMV status not recorded). Some clones in this sample may be carry-over from other donors' samples. Sequences were obtained from PBMCs. This chain uses TRBV7-4 with TRBJ1-4; TRBD1 aligns across 7 bases. The CDR3 bases are TGTGCCAGCAGCGCCGGGACAGCAACTAATGAAAAACTGTTTTTT. Protein product: CASSAGTATNEKLFF.